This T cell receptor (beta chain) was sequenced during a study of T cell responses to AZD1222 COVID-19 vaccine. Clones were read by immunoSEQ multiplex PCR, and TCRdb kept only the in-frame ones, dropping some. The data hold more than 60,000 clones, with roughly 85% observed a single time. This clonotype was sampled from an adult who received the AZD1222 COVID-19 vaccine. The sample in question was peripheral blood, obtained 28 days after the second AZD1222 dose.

CDR3 nucleotide sequence: TGTGCCAGTAGTATAGGTGAGGGGGCGGGAGAGACCCAGTACTTC. Translation gives CASSIGEGAGETQYF. This rearrangement joins TRBV19 to TRBJ2-5, with 7 bases aligning to TRBD1. The CDR3 runs 15 residues. The V gene's germline CDR1 is LNHDA and CDR2 SQIVND (reference sequence). Trimming took 1 base from V and 4 from J; bases not matched to a gene: 6.